The clone carrying this T cell receptor beta chain appeared a few times. The CDR3 runs to 13 residues. Germline assignment: CDR1 LNHDA and CDR2 SQIVND (reference sequence). The V end was cut by 5 bases, the J end by 2 bases, with 7 bases between. Only in-frame clones appear in the TCRdb table, and some are missing; sequencing was by immunoSEQ multiplex PCR. The data contain fewer than 250,000 clones, approximately 88% of them singletons. The data belong to a study of blood T cell repertoires in COVID-19. Those who participated ranged in age from 18 to 89 years and resided in 24 US areas. Categorization into cohorts depended on clinical history that participants reported. The study counted Cohort 3 donors as recovered given two negative PCRs, clearance, or symptom resolution.

This clonotype was sampled from a woman aged 25-40 years who had recovered from COVID-19. The genes are TRBV19 and TRBJ1-5; D uncertain. Material for sequencing was PBMCs or T cells enriched from blood (not recorded which). The CDR3 DNA reads as TGTGCCAGTAGTCTGGCAGGCAATCAGCCCCAGCATTTT. Translated, it gives CASSLAGNQPQHF. Based on the CDR3 plus reference TRBV19 and TRBJ1-5, the full variable domain is DGGITQSPKYLFRKEGQNVTLSCEQNLNHDAMYWYRQDPGQGLRLIYYSQIVNDFQKGDIAEGYSVSREKKESFPLTVTSAQKNPTAFYLCASSLAGNQPQHFGDGTRLSIL.